These 23 T cell receptor beta chains originate from one sample sequenced in a study of T cells in Graves' hyperthyroidism and ophthalmopathy. TCR beta CDR3 sequences were amplified from RNA transcripts. The TCR CDR3 was amplified in a first-round RT-PCR using the HTBI primer set. TCRdb re-derived calls from the multiplex PCR reads in MiXCR, one entry per CDR3 protein. The repertoire holds almost 250,000 distinct CDR3 sequences, with approximately 23% as singletons. Sequences were obtained from blood. The receptors here all came from a woman in her 40s with Graves' ophthalmopathy.

Only a few counts were recorded for this clonotype. The chain links TRBV7-8 to TRBJ1-2; 10 bases match TRBD1. Per germline, CDR1 SGHVS and CDR2 FQNEAQ. The CDR3 runs to 16 residues. V lost 5 bases and J lost 5; bases outside the gene matches: 11. CDR3 in DNA: TGTGCCAGCAGCCCCCGGCGTGAGGGACAGGGGTATGGCTACACCTTC. Translating gives CASSPRREGQGYGYTF.

This clonotype showed up many times. The rearrangement joins TRBV4-1 to TRBJ2-7; D uncertain. The V end lost 0 bases, the J end lost 2 bases, and 8 bases lay between the germline ends. CDR3 length: 14 residues. CDR1 and CDR2 from the germline V gene are MGHRA and YSYEKL. CDR3 nucleotide sequence: TGCGCCAGCAGCCAAGACCCTGGGGCCTACGAGCAGTACTTC. Its protein product is CASSQDPGAYEQYF.

This clonotype was recorded at least ten times. This chain joins TRBV7-8 and TRBJ2-5; D not resolved. V gave up 0 bases and J gave up 9 bases, with 11 bases separating them. The CDR3 loop spans 13 amino acids. Germline V gene data show CDR1 as SGHVS and CDR2 as FQNEAQ. CDR3 sequence: CASSLAADRAQYF. For the CDR3, the DNA is TGTGCCAGCAGCTTAGCTGCTGACCGTGCCCAGTACTTC.

This clonotype has at least ten counts. This chain links TRBV5-5 with TRBJ2-2; D might be TRBD2 (6 bases). Germline loops: CDR1 SGHKS, CDR2 YYEKEE (reference sequence). This CDR3 contains 15 residues. The germline V and J ends were trimmed by 0 bases and 5 bases, with 11 bases remaining between them. Written as DNA, the CDR3 is TGTGCCAGCAGCTTGGTAGGGGCGGGGACCGGGGAGCTGTTTTTT. It yields the protein CASSLVGAGTGELFF.

There are a few counts of this clonotype. This clone may be a read error of a much larger clone one base away. In DNA form, the CDR3 reads TGTGTCAGCAGCTCCCAGGGGGGAAATGGAAACACCATATATTTT. Residues: CVSSSQGGNGNTIYF. The gene calls are TRBV28 and TRBJ1-3, with TRBD1 matching 7 bases. Germline loops: CDR1 MDHEN, CDR2 SYDVKM. The CDR3 sequence is 15 residues long.

In its sample, this clonotype was seen many times. The gene calls are TRBV28 and TRBJ2-2; D may match TRBD1 or TRBD2 (5 bases each). Germline V gives CDR1 MDHEN, CDR2 SYDVKM. Deletions cut 6 bases from V and 5 bases from J, with 10 bases between. The CDR3 covers 13 residues. This chain's CDR3 is CASRRGATGELFF. The CDR3 DNA follows: TGTGCCAGCAGAAGAGGGGCAACCGGGGAGCTGTTTTTT.

This clonotype has just one count. The chain combines TRBV28 with TRBJ1-1; no firm D call. Germline V gene lookup returns CDR1 MDHEN and CDR2 SYDVKM. The CDR3 contains 14 residues. Trimming left V 4 bases short and J 3 bases short, with 12 bases between. This chain's CDR3 is CASSSTGPYTEAFF. DNA of the CDR3: TGTGCCAGCAGTTCCACCGGTCCATACACTGAAGCTTTCTTT. Looking up the rest from reference TRBV28 and TRBJ1-1 gives the full variable domain: DVKVTQSSRYLVKRTGEKVFLECVQDMDHENMFWYRQDPGLGLRLIYFSYDVKMKEKGDIPEGYSVSREKKERFSLILESASTNQTSMYLCASSSTGPYTEAFFGQGTRLTVV.

The genes are TRBV20-1 and TRBJ1-1; a possible D gene is TRBD1 (5 bases). Trimming cost V 3 bases and J 5 bases, with 25 bases left between them. This CDR3 contains 17 residues. Germline CDR1 and CDR2: DFQATT and SNEGSKA (reference sequence). The CDR3 sequence is CSASFSGGIPPGTEAFF. CDR3 nucleotide sequence: TGCAGTGCTAGTTTCTCGGGGGGTATCCCGCCGGGGACTGAAGCTTTCTTT.

This clonotype has ten or more counts. Relative to the germline gene, one junction end is altered; a read error may explain this. This rearrangement joins TRBV11-1 to TRBJ2-3; no reliable D call. This CDR3 region has 15 residues. The germline V gene encodes CDR1 SGHAT and CDR2 FQDESV (reference sequence). The DNA for the CDR3 is TGTGCCAGCAGCTTAGCAAGGGTATCCCAGGATACGCAGTACTTT. Amino acid sequence: CASSLARVSQDTQYF.

This clonotype was detected a few times. The rearrangement links TRBV5-1 to TRBJ2-2, with TRBD2 identical over 8 bases. Germline values: CDR1 SGHRS, CDR2 YFSETQ. V was clipped by 1 base and J by 4 bases; unmatched bases: 3. This CDR3 contains 15 residues. The CDR3 is CASSLQGTSTGELFF. The DNA of the CDR3 is TGCGCCAGCAGCTTGCAGGGGACTAGCACCGGGGAGCTGTTTTTT.

This clonotype was seen many times. This chain links TRBV6-5 with TRBJ2-7; 11 bases are a match to TRBD2. Per the germline V gene, CDR1 is MNHEY and CDR2 is SVGAGI. This CDR3 is built from 14 residues. The V and J ends lost 8 bases and 3 bases, in that order; junction bases with no gene match: 6. This CDR3 is CASSGTSGGYEQYF. The CDR3 DNA follows: TGTGCCAGCTCGGGGACTAGCGGAGGCTACGAGCAGTACTTC.

The gene calls are TRBV12-3 or TRBV12-4 and TRBJ1-1; D is perhaps TRBD1 (5 bases). CDR3 length: 15 amino acids. V lost 4 bases to trimming and J lost 1 base, with 13 bases between them. The CDR3 loop is CASSSMRDWNTEAFF. Here the CDR3 DNA reads TGTGCCAGCAGTTCTATGCGGGACTGGAACACTGAAGCTTTCTTT.

About this clonotype itself: A read error may be the cause here, since a much bigger clone is one base away. The gene calls are TRBV20-1 and TRBJ2-7; unclear D gene. The CDR3 covers 14 residues. The V end was cut by 4 bases, the J end by 2 bases, with 15 bases between. Per germline, CDR1 DFQATT and CDR2 SNEGSKA (reference sequence). As DNA, the CDR3 is TGCAGTGCTACGACGCTGGACGCCACCTACGAGCAGTACTTC. Translating it yields CSATTLDATYEQYF.

This clonotype was found many times. The chain links TRBV27 to TRBJ2-5; D is tentatively TRBD1 or TRBD2 (6 bases each). V gave up 6 bases and J gave up 2 bases, with 19 bases separating them. The CDR3 length is 16 residues. Germline V gene data show CDR1 as MNHEY and CDR2 as SMNVEV (reference sequence). DNA of the CDR3: TGTGCCAGCAGCCCCTTTGGGGGCGGGGAACAAGAGACCCAGTACTTC. As protein: CASSPFGGGEQETQYF.

The chain uses TRBV6-2 or TRBV6-3 and TRBJ2-6; TRBD2 is a possible D gene (5 bases). CDR3 length: 15 residues. Per the germline V gene, CDR1 is MNHEY and CDR2 is SVGEGT. Deletions cut 6 bases from V and 4 bases from J, with 13 bases between. CDR3 nucleotide sequence: TGTGCCAGCAGGAAGGTTCCGGGAGGGGCCAACGTCCTGACTTTC. Protein: CASRKVPGGANVLTF.

This clonotype was seen repeatedly, ten times or more. The chain uses TRBV20-1 and TRBJ2-5; 7 bases align to TRBD2. Germline CDR1 and CDR2: DFQATT and SNEGSKA (reference sequence). The CDR3 spans 15 residues. The ends lost 4 bases at V and 1 base at J; junction bases unmatched: 9. The CDR3 loop reads CSAISSGVAQETQYF. The CDR3 DNA sequence: TGCAGTGCTATTTCTAGCGGAGTCGCCCAAGAGACCCAGTACTTC.

The rearrangement uses TRBV15 and TRBJ2-7, with D possibly TRBD1 on 5 matching bases. The CDR3 sequence is 20 residues long. The germline V gene has CDR1 LNHNV and CDR2 YYDKDF (reference sequence). The V end was cut by 0 bases, the J end by 2 bases, with 26 bases between. The CDR3 bases are TGTGCCACCAGCAGAGATTACGTGGACATAGGGTTTCTCCTGGCCTACGAGCAGTACTTC. Translating gives CATSRDYVDIGFLLAYEQYF.

This clonotype was seen at least ten times. The chain has TRBV2 and TRBJ2-5; D ambiguous. CDR3 size: 14 residues. The V end lost 2 bases, the J end lost 2 bases, and 9 bases lay between the germline ends. Germline CDR1 SNHLY, CDR2 FYNNEI. The CDR3 DNA reads TGTGCCAGCAGTGAACCGGAGATGCAAGAGACCCAGTACTTC. It specifies CASSEPEMQETQYF.

This clonotype was found many times. The CDR3 spells CASSLTYGAGNTIYF. Written as DNA, the CDR3 is TGTGCCAGCAGCTTAACCTATGGGGCTGGAAACACCATATATTTT. The V call is TRBV7-2, the J call TRBJ1-3; D ambiguous. The CDR3 has 15 residues. Per the germline V gene, CDR1 is SGHTA and CDR2 is FQGNSA. The V end lost 2 bases, the J end lost 2 bases, and 10 bases lay between the germline ends.

This clonotype was seen a single time. This sequence joins TRBV6-1 and TRBJ1-3, with 8 bases identical to TRBD1. Germline CDR1 MNHNS, CDR2 SASEGT. CDR3 size: 15 residues. V dropped 6 bases and J dropped 11; count of bases not matched to a gene: 15. CDR3 sequence reads: CASSQRGQAIGAIYF. CDR3 bases: TGTGCCAGCAGCCAAAGGGGACAGGCGATAGGAGCCATATATTTT.

The chain has TRBV4-1 and TRBJ1-5; possibly TRBD1 for D (5 bases). This CDR3 has 15 amino acids. Germline loops: CDR1 MGHRA, CDR2 YSYEKL. V was cut by 2 bases and J by 8 bases, with 16 bases left in between. CDR3 protein: CASSQTTAPGKPQHF. The CDR3 DNA reads as TGCGCCAGCAGCCAAACGACAGCTCCCGGGAAGCCCCAGCATTTT.

For this clonotype: Being one base from a much bigger clone, this may be a read error. The chain recombines TRBV5-1 with TRBJ2-5; D call uncertain. This CDR3 has 15 residues. The germline CDR1 and CDR2 sequences are SGHRS and YFSETQ. CDR3: CASSLEALLVETQCF. For the CDR3, the DNA is TGCGCCAGCAGCTTGGAGGCGCTGCTCGTGGAGACCCAGTGCTTC.

The gene calls are TRBV14 and TRBJ1-1; no clear D gene. Trimming pared 1 base from V and 3 bases from J, leaving 9 bases between. The CDR3 totals 14 residues. Germline V gene data show CDR1 as SGHDN and CDR2 as FVKESK. CDR3 in amino acids: CASSQVGGYTEAFF. DNA for the CDR3: TGTGCCAGCAGCCAAGTTGGTGGCTACACTGAAGCTTTCTTT.